This T cell receptor (beta chain) is drawn from a study of T-cell memory formation after mild COVID-19. From the 5' RACE reads, TCRdb called clonotypes with MiXCR, one entry per CDR3 protein. Of a few hundred thousand distinct CDR3 sequences in the sample, roughly 16% were seen once. This clonotype was counted at least ten times. Its antigen is unknown. The study's findings and limits: Balance between CD4 and CD8 was seen in clones contracting day 15 to 85, and a CD4+ lean was seen in later expanders.

The CDR3 is 16 amino acids. Germline V gene lookup returns CDR1 MGHRA and CDR2 YSYEKL. Trimming took 1 base from V and 6 from J; bases not matched to a gene: 6. The receptor was isolated from a man aged 18 to 30 who had mild COVID-19 (a few samples of this study predate the infection). Cell type and time point are not known. The specimen sequenced was PBMCs or a T cell subset sorted from them (not recorded which). This sequence joins TRBV4-1 and TRBJ2-3; the match to TRBD2 covers 11 bases. Here the CDR3 reads CASSQVVAGGPDTQYF. CDR3 nucleotides: TGCGCCAGCAGCCAAGTGGTAGCGGGGGGGCCGGATACGCAGTATTTT.